This T cell receptor beta chain originates from a study of T cell changes during pregnancy in multiple sclerosis. Trimming took off 7 bases at V and 5 bases at J, with 14 bases between the two ends. The CDR3 length is 14 residues. The germline gives CDR1 LNHDA, CDR2 SQIVND (reference sequence). The repertoire was sequenced with immunoSEQ multiplex PCR; TCRdb's copy has only in-frame clones and lacks some. The table records about 47,000 clones, 80% to 90% of them present only once. The sequence came from a female donor with multiple sclerosis, enrolled in a pregnancy study. The chain combines TRBV19 with TRBJ2-2; perhaps TRBD1 as D (5 bases). Sequencing used CD8+ T cells from peripheral blood mononuclear cells, obtained in the second trimester of pregnancy. CDR3 in DNA: TGTGCCAGTACAGGGTTTGTGAATACCGGGGAGCTGTTTTTT. Protein product: CASTGFVNTGELFF. The full variable domain, in which reference TRBV19 and TRBJ2-2 provide the parts outside the CDR3, is DGGITQSPKYLFRKEGQNVTLSCEQNLNHDAMYWYRQDPGQGLRLIYYSQIVNDFQKGDIAEGYSVSREKKESFPLTVTSAQKNPTAFYLCASTGFVNTGELFFGEGSRLTVL.